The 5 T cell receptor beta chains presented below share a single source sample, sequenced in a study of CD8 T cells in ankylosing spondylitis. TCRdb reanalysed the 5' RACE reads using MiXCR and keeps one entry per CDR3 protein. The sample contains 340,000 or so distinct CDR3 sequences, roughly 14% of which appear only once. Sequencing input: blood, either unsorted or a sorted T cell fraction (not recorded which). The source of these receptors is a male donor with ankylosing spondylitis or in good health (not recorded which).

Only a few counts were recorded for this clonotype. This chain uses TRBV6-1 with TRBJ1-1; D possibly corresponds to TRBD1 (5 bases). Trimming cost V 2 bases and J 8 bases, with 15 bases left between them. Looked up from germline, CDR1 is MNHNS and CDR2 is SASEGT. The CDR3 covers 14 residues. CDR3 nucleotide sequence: TGTGCCAGCAGTGAAAAGAGATTCAACAGGGAAGCTTTCTTT. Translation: CASSEKRFNREAFF.

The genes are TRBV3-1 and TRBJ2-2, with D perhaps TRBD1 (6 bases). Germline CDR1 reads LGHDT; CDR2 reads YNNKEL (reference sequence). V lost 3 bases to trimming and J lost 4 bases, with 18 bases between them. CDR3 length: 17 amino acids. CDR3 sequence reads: CASSHSSRTAITGELFF. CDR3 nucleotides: TGTGCCAGCAGCCACTCATCTAGGACAGCCATCACCGGGGAGCTGTTTTTT. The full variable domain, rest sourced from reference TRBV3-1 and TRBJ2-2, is DTAVSQTPKYLVTQMGNDKSIKCEQNLGHDTMYWYKQDSKKFLKIMFSYNNKELIINETVPNRFSPKSPDKAHLNLHINSLELGDSAVYFCASSHSSRTAITGELFFGEGSRLTVL.

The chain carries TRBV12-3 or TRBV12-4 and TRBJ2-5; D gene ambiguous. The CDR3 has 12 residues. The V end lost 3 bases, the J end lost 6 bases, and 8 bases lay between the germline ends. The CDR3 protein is CASSFATKTQYF. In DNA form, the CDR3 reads TGTGCCAGCAGTTTTGCCACAAAGACCCAGTACTTC.

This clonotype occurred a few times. The CDR3 protein is CASSGLAGLDTQYF. The DNA of the CDR3 is TGTGCCAGCAGCGGACTAGCGGGGTTAGATACGCAGTATTTT. The gene calls are TRBV3-1 and TRBJ2-3; 12 nucleotides align to TRBD2. Germline V gives CDR1 LGHDT, CDR2 YNNKEL (reference sequence). J was trimmed by 5 bases and V by 5 bases; bases with no gene match: 2. CDR3 length equals 14 residues.

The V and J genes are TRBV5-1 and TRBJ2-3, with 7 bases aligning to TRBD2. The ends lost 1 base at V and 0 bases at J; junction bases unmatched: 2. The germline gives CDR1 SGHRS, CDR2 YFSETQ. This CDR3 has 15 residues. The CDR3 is CASSLQLASTDTQYF. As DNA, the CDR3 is TGCGCCAGCAGCTTGCAACTAGCGAGCACAGATACGCAGTATTTT.